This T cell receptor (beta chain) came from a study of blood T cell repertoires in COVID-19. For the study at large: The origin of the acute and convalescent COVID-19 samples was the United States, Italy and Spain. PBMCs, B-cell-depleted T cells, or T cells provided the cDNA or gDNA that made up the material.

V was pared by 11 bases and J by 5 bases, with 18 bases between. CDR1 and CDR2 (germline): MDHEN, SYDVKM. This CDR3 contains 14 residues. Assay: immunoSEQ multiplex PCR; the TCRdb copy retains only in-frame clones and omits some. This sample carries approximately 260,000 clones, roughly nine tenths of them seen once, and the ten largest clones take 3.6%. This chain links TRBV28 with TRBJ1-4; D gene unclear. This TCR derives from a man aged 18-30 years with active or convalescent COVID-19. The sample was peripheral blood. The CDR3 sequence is CASLSGFGNEKLFF. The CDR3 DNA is TGTGCCTCACTTTCGGGATTTGGCAATGAAAAACTGTTTTTT.